One and the same sample provided the 26 T cell receptor beta chains below, sequenced in a study of spatial heterogeneity in lung cancer. Each CDR3 protein is one row after TCRdb ran MiXCR on the 5' RACE reads. This sample has some 11,000 distinct CDR3 sequences, with roughly 3.6% found just once. The time point here: sample taken at primary tumor resection. Without sorting, whole RNA was sequenced from tumor, nontumor lung or frozen PBMC. Here the sequenced sample was PBMCs, taken at surgery. The receptors here all came from a female donor with early-stage non-small cell lung cancer.

This clonotype has at least ten counts. Because this beta chain is a stray read in a library intended to capture alpha chains, its abundance should not be given much weight. The genes are TRBV19 and TRBJ2-1, with a tentative D call TRBD1 (5 bases). V was pared by 7 bases and J by 10 bases, with 11 bases between. The CDR3 is 11 residues long. CDR1 is LNHDA, CDR2 SQIVND, per germline (reference sequence). CDR3 sequence (DNA): TGTGCCAGTAAAGGGCGACAGGAGCAGTTCTTC. Its protein product is CASKGRQEQFF.

This clonotype has only a few counts. Found in a library prepared for alpha chains, this beta chain is an off-target read, and its abundance has little meaning. The chain recombines TRBV9 with TRBJ2-5, with D perhaps assigned TRBD1 or TRBD2 (5 bases each). V shed 0 bases and J shed 1 base, with 7 bases lying between them. The CDR3 spans 14 residues. Germline CDR1 and CDR2: SGDLS and YYNGEE. CDR3 residues: CASSVAGGQETQYF. The CDR3 region has the DNA TGTGCCAGCAGCGTAGCTGGGGGCCAAGAGACCCAGTACTTC.

In its sample, this clonotype was seen many times. In a library made to pick up alpha chains, this beta chain is a stray read with a size that means little. This sequence joins TRBV2 and TRBJ1-5; maybe TRBD1 (6 bases). Trimming pared 7 bases from V and 0 bases from J, leaving 10 bases between. Germline CDR1 and CDR2: SNHLY and FYNNEI. This CDR3 spans 14 amino acids. The CDR3 reads CASTGAYSNQPQHF. DNA of the CDR3: TGTGCCAGCACAGGGGCTTATAGCAATCAGCCCCAGCATTTT.

In the case of this clonotype: This beta chain turned up in a library designed for alpha chains; as an off-target read, its abundance says little. V is TRBV7-3 and J is TRBJ2-1, with no clear D. Trimming removed 3 bases at V and 7 bases at J, with 10 bases between. The CDR3 is 13 residues long. Germline CDR1 and CDR2: SGHTA and FQGTGA. CDR3 coding DNA: TGTGCCAGCAGCTTCTCCCCTGGTAATGAGCAGTTCTTC. Its protein product is CASSFSPGNEQFF.

This clonotype was detected many times. This beta chain was picked up by a library intended for alpha chains and is off target, so its count carries little meaning. The chain recombines TRBV12-3 or TRBV12-4 with TRBJ2-1, with D unresolved. Trimming shortened V by 6 bases and J by 8 bases, and 11 bases separated the two germline ends. The CDR3 is made up of 12 amino acids. DNA for the CDR3: TGTGCCAGCAGCCTGGACGGAGATGAGCAGTTCTTC. Protein sequence: CASSLDGDEQFF.

This clonotype was picked up many times. Since it is a stray read in a library aimed at alpha chains, this beta chain has a size that is not meaningful. V is TRBV12-3 or TRBV12-4 and J is TRBJ2-2, with TRBD1 identical over 8 bases. This CDR3 has 15 amino acids. Trimming cost V 5 bases and J 6 bases; bases outside gene matches: 8. CDR3 region: CASSGGQGLAGELFF. CDR3 nucleotide sequence: TGTGCCAGCAGTGGAGGACAGGGTCTTGCCGGGGAGCTGTTTTTT.

This clonotype was seen repeatedly, ten times or more. A library prepared for alpha chains yielded this beta chain as an off-target read; its size is of little meaning. The chain couples TRBV6-5 to TRBJ2-5; 13 bases align to TRBD2. The CDR3 length is 20 residues. V lost 5 bases, J lost 4 bases, and 19 bases stayed unmatched. In germline, CDR1 is MNHEY, CDR2 SVGAGI. The CDR3 sequence is CASSATLGLAGVRRGETQYF. CDR3 bases: TGTGCCAGCAGTGCAACCCTTGGACTAGCGGGAGTCCGTCGCGGAGAGACCCAGTACTTC.

This clonotype came up many times. This beta chain is a stray sequence in a library constructed for alpha chains; its clone size is not meaningful. The chain links TRBV14 to TRBJ2-1; D is possibly TRBD1 (5 bases). Germline CDR1 SGHDN, CDR2 FVKESK. Trimming cost V 4 bases and J 1 base, with 11 bases left between them. The CDR3 spans 15 residues. CDR3: CASSRDQGSYNEQFF. The CDR3 nucleotides are TGTGCCAGCAGCCGTGATCAGGGTTCCTACAATGAGCAGTTCTTC.

There are a few counts of this clonotype. This beta chain is an unintended read in a library built for alpha chains; its size means little. The chain employs TRBV9 and TRBJ2-7; D might be TRBD1 or TRBD2, each matching 6 bases. Between the trimmed V and J ends, which lost 7 bases and 7 bases, there was a span of 18 bases. The CDR3 runs to 13 residues. Germline V gene data show CDR1 as SGDLS and CDR2 as YYNGEE. The CDR3 DNA reads as TGTGCCAGCTCCAGGGGCGACGCGGGGGAGCAGTACTTC. Its protein is CASSRGDAGEQYF.

The table lists this clonotype with many counts. Since it is a stray read in a library aimed at alpha chains, this beta chain has a size that is not meaningful. This sequence joins TRBV12-3 or TRBV12-4 and TRBJ1-2; no firm D call. The V end was cut by 6 bases, the J end by 6 bases, with 14 bases between. This CDR3 has 13 amino acids. CDR3 coding DNA: TGTGCCAGCAGCTTTGGGTACGGGGATGGCTACACCTTC. Translation gives CASSFGYGDGYTF.

The sample holds many counts of this clonotype. This beta chain represents an off-target read in a library built for alpha chains; its size is of limited meaning. CDR3 in amino acids: CSANSITGLAGTDTQYF. CDR3 nucleotides: TGCAGTGCTAACTCTATAACCGGACTAGCGGGCACAGATACGCAGTATTTT. The V and J genes are TRBV20-1 and TRBJ2-3, with 10 bases identical to TRBD2. This CDR3 contains 17 residues. With V trimmed by 4 bases and J by 1 base, 11 bases remained unmatched. CDR1 is DFQATT and CDR2 is SNEGSKA in the germline V gene (reference sequence).

Many counts were recorded for this clonotype. This beta chain lies outside the target of a library built for alpha chains; its clone size means little. The gene calls are TRBV7-2 and TRBJ2-5, with 11 bases fitting TRBD2. Germline lookup yields CDR1 SGHTA and CDR2 FQGNSA. V was pared by 3 bases and J by 2 bases, with 8 bases of the junction left unmatched. This CDR3 region has 17 residues. The CDR3 loop is CASSLGTSGYQQETQYF. The CDR3 nucleotides are TGTGCCAGCAGCTTGGGGACTAGCGGTTACCAACAAGAGACCCAGTACTTC.

This clonotype has at least ten counts. As an off-target read in a library built for alpha chains, this beta chain has a frequency of little significance. V usage is TRBV6-5 and J usage is TRBJ1-3, with 7 bases aligning to TRBD1. Trimming cost V 5 bases and J 0 bases; bases outside gene matches: 4. This CDR3 has 15 amino acids. CDR1 and CDR2 (germline): MNHEY, SVGAGI. CDR3 sequence: CASSRQGISGNTIYF. The CDR3 coding sequence is TGTGCCAGCAGTAGACAGGGCATCTCTGGAAACACCATATATTTT.

This clonotype was counted ten times or more. Found in a library prepared for alpha chains, this beta chain is an off-target read, and its abundance has little meaning. CDR3 amino acids: CASSDGAGAHNEQFF. CDR3 nucleotide sequence: TGTGCCAGCAGCGACGGGGCGGGGGCCCACAATGAGCAGTTCTTC. The V call is TRBV27, the J call TRBJ2-1; D is perhaps TRBD2 (7 bases). The CDR3 has 15 residues. Germline assignment: CDR1 MNHEY and CDR2 SMNVEV (reference sequence). V lost 6 bases and J 5 bases, leaving 17 bases between the germline ends.

This clonotype was counted at least ten times. This beta chain is off target for a library built for alpha chains, so its abundance means little. The chain recombines TRBV29-1 with TRBJ1-1; possibly TRBD1 for D (6 bases). CDR1 and CDR2 (germline): SQVTM, ANQGSEA. Deletions cut 7 bases from V and 2 bases from J, with 14 bases between. The CDR3 covers 13 residues. CDR3: CSASGHLNTEAFF. The DNA of the CDR3 is TGCAGCGCATCGGGACACCTCAACACTGAAGCTTTCTTT. Full variable domain (remainder filled in from reference TRBV29-1 and TRBJ1-1): SAVISQKPSRDICQRGTSLTIQCQVDSQVTMMFWYRQQPGQSLTLIATANQGSEATYESGFVIDKFPISRPNLTFSTLTVSNMSPEDSSIYLCSASGHLNTEAFFGQGTRLTVV.

There are many counts of this clonotype. This beta chain slipped into a library made for alpha chains as a stray read, so its size is not meaningful. This chain connects TRBV27 to TRBJ2-2; 8 nucleotides match TRBD2. This CDR3 has 15 amino acids. In germline, CDR1 is MNHEY, CDR2 SMNVEV (reference sequence). J gave up 1 base and V 3 bases, and 1 base lay outside the gene matches. The CDR3 protein is CASSFTSGNTGELFF. The CDR3 coding sequence is TGTGCCAGCAGTTTTACTAGCGGGAACACCGGGGAGCTGTTTTTT.

This clonotype has a count of ten or more. As an off-target read in a library built for alpha chains, this beta chain has a frequency of little significance. This sequence joins TRBV28 and TRBJ2-1; D is unclear. CDR3 length: 12 amino acids. Deletions cut 2 bases from V and 10 bases from J, with 9 bases between. Germline CDR1 reads MDHEN; CDR2 reads SYDVKM. The CDR3 sequence: CASSLGSEEQFF. The CDR3 nucleotides read TGTGCCAGCAGTTTAGGCAGCGAGGAGCAGTTCTTC.

The sample holds a few counts of this clonotype. This beta chain lies outside the target of a library built for alpha chains; its clone size means little. V gene TRBV20-1 combines with J gene TRBJ2-5, with TRBD2 as a possible D gene (6 bases). V gave up 2 bases and J gave up 5 bases, with 9 bases separating them. Germline lookup yields CDR1 DFQATT and CDR2 SNEGSKA (reference sequence). The CDR3 sequence is 12 residues long. In DNA, the CDR3 is TGCAGTGCTAGACCTAGCGCGGAGACCCAGTACTTC. Amino acids: CSARPSAETQYF.

This clonotype was seen many times. A library made for alpha chains picked up this beta chain off target, so its size means little. For the CDR3, the DNA is TGTGCCAGCACCTTCCCCAGCGGGGGCCAAGGAGCGAACACCGGGGAGCTGTTTTTT. Amino acid sequence: CASTFPSGGQGANTGELFF. The chain has TRBV6-1 and TRBJ2-2; TRBD2 agrees at 8 bases. In germline, CDR1 is MNHNS, CDR2 SASEGT. V was clipped by 7 bases and J by 0 bases; unmatched bases: 16. The CDR3 is made up of 19 amino acids.

This clonotype was recorded at least ten times. Because this beta chain is a stray read in a library intended to capture alpha chains, its abundance should not be given much weight. J is TRBJ2-5 and V is TRBV11-2; weak D call: TRBD1 (6 bases). V was trimmed by 3 bases and J by 5 bases, leaving 7 bases between them. In germline, CDR1 is SGHAT, CDR2 FQNNGV. There are 12 residues in the CDR3. The DNA of the CDR3 is TGTGCCAGCAGCTTCCAGGGGGAGACCCAGTACTTC. It encodes CASSFQGETQYF.

This clonotype was counted between two and nine times. This beta chain is a stray sequence in a library constructed for alpha chains; its clone size is not meaningful. The rearrangement links TRBV18 to TRBJ1-4; 8 nucleotides align to TRBD1. Germline CDR1 reads KGHSH; CDR2 reads LQKENI. The trim removed 1 base at V and 3 bases at J, leaving 1 base unmatched. The CDR3 totals 15 residues. CDR3 region: CASSPQTGANEKLFF. The DNA of the CDR3 is TGTGCCAGCTCACCACAGACAGGGGCTAATGAAAAACTGTTTTTT.

The sample holds many counts of this clonotype. This beta chain is a stray sequence in a library constructed for alpha chains; its clone size is not meaningful. The rearrangement links TRBV29-1 to TRBJ2-1; D gene uncertain. Germline V gene sequence: CDR1 SQVTM, CDR2 ANQGSEA. The V end lost 3 bases, the J end lost 1 base, and 1 base lay between the germline ends. This CDR3 has 11 amino acids. The DNA of the CDR3 is TGCAGCGTTGATTCCTACAATGAGCAGTTCTTC. Translation gives CSVDSYNEQFF.

This clonotype was seen ten or more times. This beta chain is off target for a library built for alpha chains, so its abundance means little. The V and J genes are TRBV5-1 and TRBJ1-1; maybe TRBD1 (5 bases). V was cut by 4 bases and J by 0 bases, with 13 bases left in between. Looked up from germline, CDR1 is SGHRS and CDR2 is YFSETQ. The CDR3 runs to 15 residues. This chain's CDR3 is CASSQYRNLNTEAFF. The DNA for the CDR3 is TGCGCCAGCAGCCAATACAGGAACTTGAACACTGAAGCTTTCTTT.

This clonotype was counted ten times or more. This beta chain represents an off-target read in a library built for alpha chains; its size is of limited meaning. The chain joins TRBV5-4 to TRBJ2-5; D uncertain. The CDR3 extends over 15 amino acids. Germline CDR1 and CDR2: SGHNT and YYREEE (reference sequence). V lost 6 bases and J 3 bases, leaving 18 bases between the germline ends. CDR3 nucleotides: TGTGCCAGCAACTCATACCCGGCTCGCGAAGAGACCCAGTACTTC. It yields the protein CASNSYPAREETQYF. Supplemented by reference TRBV5-4 and TRBJ2-5, the full variable domain reads ETGVTQSPTHLIKTRGQQVTLRCSSQSGHNTVSWYQQALGQGPQFIFQYYREEENGRGNFPPRFSGLQFPNYSSELNVNALELDDSALYLCASNSYPAREETQYFGPGTRLLVL.

This clonotype was observed at least ten times. This beta chain came through as a stray read in a library set up for alpha chains, and its size says little. J is TRBJ2-1 and V is TRBV7-9; 10 bases are a match to TRBD2. With 6 bases clipped from V and 4 bases from J, the junction kept 6 bases outside the gene matches. The germline gives CDR1 SEHNR, CDR2 FQNEAQ (reference sequence). The CDR3 runs to 15 residues. CDR3 in DNA: TGTGCCAGCAGGCATCTAGCGGGGGAATACAATGAGCAGTTCTTC. Its translation: CASRHLAGEYNEQFF. The variable domain in full, completed from reference TRBV7-9 and TRBJ2-1, reads DTGVSQNPRHKITKRGQNVTFRCDPISEHNRLYWYRQTLGQGPEFLTYFQNEAQLEKSRLLSDRFSAERPKGSFSTLEIQRTEQGDSAMYLCASRHLAGEYNEQFFGPGTRLTVL.

This clonotype has only a few counts. This beta chain is an unintended read in a library built for alpha chains; its size means little. As DNA, the CDR3 is TGCAGTGCAGGTCTTTTATCGGAGACCCAGTACTTC. As protein: CSAGLLSETQYF. V gene TRBV20-1 combines with J gene TRBJ2-5; D is unclear. Trimming removed 6 bases from V and 5 bases from J, with 13 bases in between. Germline V CDR1 and CDR2: DFQATT, SNEGSKA (reference sequence). The CDR3 sequence is 12 residues long.